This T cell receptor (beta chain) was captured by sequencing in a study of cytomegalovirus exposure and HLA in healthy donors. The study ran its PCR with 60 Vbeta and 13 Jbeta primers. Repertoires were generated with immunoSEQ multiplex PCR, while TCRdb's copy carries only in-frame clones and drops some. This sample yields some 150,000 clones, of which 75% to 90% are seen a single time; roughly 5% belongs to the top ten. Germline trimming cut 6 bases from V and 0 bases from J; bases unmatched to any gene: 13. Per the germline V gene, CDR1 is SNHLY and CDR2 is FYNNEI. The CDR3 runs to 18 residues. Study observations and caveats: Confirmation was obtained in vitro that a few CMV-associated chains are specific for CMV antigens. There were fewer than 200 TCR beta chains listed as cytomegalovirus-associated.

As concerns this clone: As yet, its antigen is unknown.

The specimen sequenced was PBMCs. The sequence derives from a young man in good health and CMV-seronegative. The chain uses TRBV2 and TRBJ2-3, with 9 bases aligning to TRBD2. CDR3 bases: TGTGCCAGCAGCAACGGACTAGCGAGGGGTAGGAGCACAGATACGCAGTATTTT. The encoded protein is CASSNGLARGRSTDTQYF.